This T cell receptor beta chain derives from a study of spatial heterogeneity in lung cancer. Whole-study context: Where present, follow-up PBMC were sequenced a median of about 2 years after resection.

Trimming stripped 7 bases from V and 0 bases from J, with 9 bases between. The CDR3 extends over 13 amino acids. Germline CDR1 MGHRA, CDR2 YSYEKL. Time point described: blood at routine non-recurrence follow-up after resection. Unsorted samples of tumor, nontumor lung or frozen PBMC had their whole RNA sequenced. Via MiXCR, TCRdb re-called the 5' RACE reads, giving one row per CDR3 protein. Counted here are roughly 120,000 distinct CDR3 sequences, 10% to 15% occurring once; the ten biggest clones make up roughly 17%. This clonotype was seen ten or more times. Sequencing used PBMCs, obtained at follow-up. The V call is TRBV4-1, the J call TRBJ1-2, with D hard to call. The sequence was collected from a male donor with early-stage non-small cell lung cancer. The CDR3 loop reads CASTRTTNYGYTF. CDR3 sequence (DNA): TGCGCCAGCACCCGCACGACTAACTATGGCTACACCTTC.